The 22 T cell receptor beta chains below come from one sample, sequenced in a study of memory CD4+ T cells and cytomegalovirus serostatus (dated by TCRdb to between 2019 and 2020). Library preparation used the immunoSEQ multiplex PCR assay. TCRdb obtained this table from immuneACCESS and retained in-frame rearrangements with V and J assigned. These tables miss some clones; where compared with another copy, unresolved V genes account for less than half of the shortfall, and the remainder is unexplained. The sample includes under 50,000 clones, with around 82% observed a single time. More than 0.75% of the sample goes to the ten largest clones. A FACSAria II was used to sort memory CD4+ T cells, defined as single viable CD3+CD4+CD8-CD45RO+ cells. The source material was memory CD4+ T cells from blood. Source of these receptors: an adult in good health and CMV-seronegative.

This clone appeared a few times. The V gene is TRBV10-3, the J gene TRBJ1-1, with 7 bases identical to TRBD1. The V gene's germline CDR1 is ENHRY and CDR2 SYGVKD. The J segment lost 7 bases and the V segment lost 6 bases, leaving 8 bases of the junction unmatched. The CDR3 has 13 residues. The CDR3 sequence is CAIRDREGVEAFF. The CDR3 bases are TGTGCCATCAGAGACAGGGAAGGCGTTGAAGCTTTCTTT.

This rearrangement joins TRBV4-3 to TRBJ1-3; D uncertain. Trimming took off 0 bases at V and 3 bases at J, with 9 bases between the two ends. CDR3 size: 15 residues. Germline V gene data show CDR1 as LGHNA and CDR2 as YSLEER. This CDR3 is CASSQDLLGGNTIYF. Here the CDR3 DNA reads TGCGCCAGCAGCCAAGATCTTCTAGGTGGAAACACCATATATTTT.

The chain recombines TRBV7-3 with TRBJ2-3; 10 bases are a match to TRBD2. Germline V CDR1 and CDR2: SGHTA, FQGTGA. V was pared by 5 bases and J by 1 base, with 3 bases of the junction left unmatched. This CDR3 is 15 amino acids long. The CDR3 sequence is CASSVGLAGTDTQYF. The CDR3 nucleotides read TGTGCCAGCAGCGTCGGACTAGCGGGCACAGATACGCAGTATTTT.

This chain connects TRBV30 to TRBJ2-2, with D maybe TRBD1 (6 bases). Germline V gene data show CDR1 as GTSNPN and CDR2 as SVGIG (reference sequence). V was pared by 4 bases and J by 5 bases, with 17 bases between. The CDR3 covers 15 residues. The CDR3 coding sequence is TGTGCCTGGATCCACCCGGGACAATCGACCGGGGAGCTGTTTTTT. It encodes CAWIHPGQSTGELFF.

This clone appeared a single time. At one end, the junction sequence differs from germline, possibly due to a read error. The genes are TRBV7-2 and TRBJ2-2, with D unclear. Germline CDR1 is SGHTA and CDR2 is FQGNSA. The CDR3 length is 15 residues. This CDR3 reads CASSPLPQNTEELFF. CDR3 DNA: TGTGCCAGCAGCCCCCTCCCTCAGAACACCGAGGAGCTGTTTTTT. Combining the CDR3 with reference TRBV7-2 and TRBJ2-2 gives the whole variable domain GAGVSQSPSNKVTEKGKDVELRCDPISGHTALYWYRQSLGQGLEFLIYFQGNSAPDKSGLPSDRFSAERTGGSVSTLTIQRTQQEDSAVYLCASSPLPQNTEELFFGEGSRLTVL.

The sample holds a few counts of this clone. The rearrangement joins TRBV6-1 to TRBJ1-1; no definite D call. This CDR3 has 16 residues. The V end lost 2 bases, the J end lost 4 bases, and 17 bases lay between the germline ends. The germline CDR1 and CDR2 sequences are MNHNS and SASEGT. CDR3 bases: TGTGCCAGCAGTGAAAATAGGTGGGGTAGGAGCACTGAAGCTTTCTTT. Amino acid sequence: CASSENRWGRSTEAFF.

This clone occurred once. The gene calls are TRBV2 and TRBJ1-5, with D possibly being TRBD1 (6 bases). The CDR3 is made up of 15 amino acids. The V end lost 4 bases, the J end lost 2 bases, and 12 bases lay between the germline ends. Per germline, CDR1 SNHLY and CDR2 FYNNEI. As DNA, the CDR3 is TGTGCCAGCAGTGGAGGCAGGGGCGGCAATCAGCCCCAGCATTTT. As protein: CASSGGRGGNQPQHF.

The chain uses TRBV9 and TRBJ2-3; D is possibly TRBD2 (5 bases). V was cut by 1 base and J by 1 base, with 13 bases left in between. The germline CDR1 and CDR2 sequences are SGDLS and YYNGEE. The CDR3 is made up of 16 amino acids. CDR3 bases: TGTGCCAGCAGCGTAAACGGCCGGGGAGGCACAGATACGCAGTATTTT. Amino acid sequence: CASSVNGRGGTDTQYF.

The chain recombines TRBV19 with TRBJ2-7; no firm D call. Per the germline V gene, CDR1 is LNHDA and CDR2 is SQIVND (reference sequence). Trimming cost V 4 bases and J 6 bases, with 10 bases left between them. The CDR3 loop spans 12 amino acids. CDR3 loop: CASSTTGLEQYF. CDR3 nucleotides: TGTGCCAGTAGTACCACCGGCCTCGAGCAGTACTTC.

This clone was counted once. This chain connects TRBV7-9 to TRBJ2-7; no firm D call. The CDR3 runs 12 residues. Germline CDR1 and CDR2: SEHNR and FQNEAQ (reference sequence). Trimming left V 5 bases short and J 3 bases short, with 8 bases between. CDR3 amino acids: CASSQNDYEQYF. In DNA form, the CDR3 reads TGTGCCAGCAGCCAGAACGACTACGAGCAGTACTTC.

This sequence joins TRBV6-6 and TRBJ2-7; TRBD1 or TRBD2 may be the D gene (5 bases each). The CDR3 covers 16 residues. V was cut by 0 bases and J by 5 bases, with 17 bases left in between. Per germline, CDR1 MNHNY and CDR2 SVGAGI (reference sequence). CDR3: CASSYSRAGAGNEQYF. CDR3 coding DNA: TGTGCCAGCAGTTACTCGAGGGCGGGCGCAGGGAACGAGCAGTACTTC.

V gene TRBV9 combines with J gene TRBJ1-3; D not resolved. Trimming took off 1 base at V and 0 bases at J, with 8 bases between the two ends. Germline CDR1 and CDR2: SGDLS and YYNGEE. This CDR3 is built from 15 residues. As DNA, the CDR3 is TGTGCCAGCAGCGTAAGCCAGAGCTCTGGAAACACCATATATTTT. Its protein is CASSVSQSSGNTIYF.

The chain has TRBV5-1 and TRBJ2-7, with 8 positions matching TRBD1. V shed 4 bases, J shed 1 base, and the junction held 16 bases outside the gene matches. The CDR3 is made up of 18 amino acids. Germline V gives CDR1 SGHRS, CDR2 YFSETQ. The CDR3 DNA is TGCGCCAGCAGCCTTCCGGACAGGGCGACCGGGTCGTCCTACGAGCAGTACTTC. Encoded protein: CASSLPDRATGSSYEQYF.

The J gene is TRBJ2-7, the V gene TRBV5-4; a possible D gene is TRBD1 (6 bases). Trimming stripped 6 bases from V and 6 bases from J, with 22 bases between. This CDR3 comprises 15 residues. The germline V gene has CDR1 SGHNT and CDR2 YYREEE (reference sequence). This CDR3 reads CASTKLQGADGEQYF. In nucleotides, the CDR3 is TGTGCCAGCACCAAACTACAGGGTGCTGATGGCGAGCAGTACTTC.

This clone was picked up one time. CDR3 coding DNA: TGTGCCAGCAGCTTAGACGTCCAGGGGGCGCGGGGCTACACCTTC. It is translated as CASSLDVQGARGYTF. V usage is TRBV7-8 and J usage is TRBJ1-2; 8 nucleotides align to TRBD1. V lost 1 base, J lost 8 bases, and 9 bases stayed unmatched. Germline assignment: CDR1 SGHVS and CDR2 FQNEAQ. CDR3 size: 15 residues. Based on the CDR3 plus reference TRBV7-8 and TRBJ1-2, the full variable domain is GAGVSQSPRYKVAKRGQDVALRCDPISGHVSLFWYQQALGQGPEFLTYFQNEAQLDKSGLPSDRFFAERPEGSVSTLKIQRTQQEDSAVYLCASSLDVQGARGYTFGSGTRLTVV.

CDR3 protein: CASELPAQGGSPFF. CDR3 coding DNA: TGCGCCAGCGAGCTACCAGCTCAGGGGGGATCACCTTTCTTT. This chain joins TRBV5-1 and TRBJ1-1; TRBD1 matches 7 bases. CDR3 length: 14 amino acids. V shed 7 bases, J shed 12 bases, and the junction held 18 bases outside the gene matches. The germline V gene has CDR1 SGHRS and CDR2 YFSETQ.

Notes on this clone: Different DNA sequences within this sample yield the same CDR3. The chain links TRBV27 to TRBJ2-5; TRBD2 aligns across 12 bases. The CDR3 is made up of 15 amino acids. The trim removed 2 bases at V and 4 bases at J, leaving 2 bases unmatched. CDR1 is MNHEY and CDR2 is SMNVEV in the germline V gene (reference sequence). DNA for the CDR3: TGTGCCAGCAGTTTAGCTAGCGGGGGGGCAGAGACCCAGTACTTC. Residues: CASSLASGGAETQYF.

V is TRBV29-1 and J is TRBJ1-2, with 8 bases matching TRBD1. Germline assignment: CDR1 SQVTM and CDR2 ANQGSEA. The trim removed 4 bases at V and 5 bases at J, leaving 12 bases unmatched. This CDR3 is 15 amino acids long. The CDR3 region has the DNA TGCAGCGTTGGCTATCCGGACAGGGCCCCTTATGGCTACACCTTC. Protein sequence: CSVGYPDRAPYGYTF. The full variable domain, its missing parts supplied by reference TRBV29-1 and TRBJ1-2, is SAVISQKPSRDICQRGTSLTIQCQVDSQVTMMFWYRQQPGQSLTLIATANQGSEATYESGFVIDKFPISRPNLTFSTLTVSNMSPEDSSIYLCSVGYPDRAPYGYTFGSGTRLTVV.

The CDR3 sequence is CASSSGEGWNQPQHF. The CDR3 DNA reads as TGTGCCAGCAGCTCCGGGGAGGGGTGGAATCAGCCCCAGCATTTT. The chain uses TRBV7-2 and TRBJ1-5, with a possible D match to TRBD1 (5 bases). V was cut by 4 bases and J by 4 bases, with 14 bases left in between. Germline assignment: CDR1 SGHTA and CDR2 FQGNSA. CDR3 length: 15 amino acids.

The chain recombines TRBV10-3 with TRBJ2-1, with 12 nucleotides matching TRBD2. The CDR3 runs 15 residues. V shed 5 bases and J 10 bases; nucleotides not matched to a gene: 9. CDR1 and CDR2 from the germline V gene are ENHRY and SYGVKD. CDR3 sequence (DNA): TGTGCCATCAGTCCGGGACTAGCGGGTGCGACGGAGCAGTTCTTC. This codes for CAISPGLAGATEQFF.

The chain links TRBV29-1 to TRBJ1-2, with D possibly TRBD1 on 6 matching bases. This CDR3 spans 13 amino acids. V gave up 7 bases and J gave up 6 bases, with 18 bases separating them. Germline V gives CDR1 SQVTM, CDR2 ANQGSEA. CDR3 bases: TGCAGCGCGGCTGGACAGCCTGGGGATGGCTACACCTTC. This sequence encodes CSAAGQPGDGYTF.

CDR3 DNA sequence: TGTGCCAGCTCACCCGCGACAGCCGTCGGGGAGACCCAGTACTTC. Encoded protein: CASSPATAVGETQYF. This rearrangement joins TRBV18 to TRBJ2-5; tentative D call: TRBD1 (5 bases). The CDR3 runs to 15 residues. The germline V and J ends were trimmed by 3 bases and 5 bases, with 16 bases remaining between them. In germline, CDR1 is KGHSH, CDR2 LQKENI. The entire variable domain, with the rest obtained from reference TRBV18 and TRBJ2-5, is as follows: NAGVMQNPRHLVRRRGQEARLRCSPMKGHSHVYWYRQLPEEGLKFMVYLQKENIIDESGMPKERFSAEFPKEGPSILRIQQVVRGDSAAYFCASSPATAVGETQYFGPGTRLLVL.